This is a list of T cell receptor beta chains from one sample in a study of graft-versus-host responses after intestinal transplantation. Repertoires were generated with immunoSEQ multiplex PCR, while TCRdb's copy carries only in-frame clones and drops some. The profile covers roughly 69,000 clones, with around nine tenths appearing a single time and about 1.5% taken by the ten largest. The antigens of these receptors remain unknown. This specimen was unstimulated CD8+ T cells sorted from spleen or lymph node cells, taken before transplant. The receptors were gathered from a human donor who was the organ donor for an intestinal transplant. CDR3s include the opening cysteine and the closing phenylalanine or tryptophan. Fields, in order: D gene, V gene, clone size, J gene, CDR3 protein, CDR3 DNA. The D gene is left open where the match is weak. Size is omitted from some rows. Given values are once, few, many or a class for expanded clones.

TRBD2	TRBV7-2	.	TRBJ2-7	CASSLESSGRSGEQYF	TGTGCCAGCAGCTTAGAGTCTAGCGGGAGATCGGGGGAGCAGTACTTC
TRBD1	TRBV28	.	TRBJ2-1	CASSLGVGDRGFWQFF	TGTGCCAGCAGTCTAGGGGTTGGGGACAGGGGATTTTGGCAGTTCTTC
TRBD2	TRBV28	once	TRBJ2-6	CASISREGPGANVLTF	TGTGCCAGCATTTCGCGGGAGGGCCCTGGGGCCAACGTCCTGACTTTC
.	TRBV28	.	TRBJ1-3	CASSLEAFNAGNTIYF	TGTGCCAGCAGTTTAGAAGCATTCAATGCTGGAAACACCATATATTTT
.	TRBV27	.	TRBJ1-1	CASSLTVRTEAFF	TGTGCCAGCAGTTTGACAGTGAGGACTGAAGCTTTCTTT
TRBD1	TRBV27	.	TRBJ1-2	CASSINPTGGGSGYTF	TGTGCCAGCAGTATTAACCCGACAGGGGGCGGTTCTGGCTACACCTTC
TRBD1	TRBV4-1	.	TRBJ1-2	CASSQGAGQGSEGYTF	TGCGCCAGCAGCCAAGGCGCCGGACAGGGAAGTGAGGGCTACACCTTC
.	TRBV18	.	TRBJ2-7	CASSPKIPGGSSSYEQYF	TGTGCCAGCTCACCCAAGATTCCCGGGGGTTCTAGCTCCTACGAGCAGTACTTC
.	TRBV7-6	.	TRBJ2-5	CASSPNQQETQYF	TGTGCCAGCAGCCCGAACCAGCAAGAGACCCAGTACTTC
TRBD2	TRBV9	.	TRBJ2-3	CASRRKREGPADTQYF	TGTGCCAGCCGACGCAAGCGGGAGGGCCCGGCAGATACGCAGTATTTT
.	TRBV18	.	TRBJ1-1	CASFTAGESTEAFF	TGTGCCAGCTTCACGGCGGGGGAAAGTACTGAAGCTTTCTTT
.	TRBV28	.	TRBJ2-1	CASSLFPGETYSYNEQFF	TGTGCCAGCAGTTTATTCCCGGGAGAGACGTACTCCTACAATGAGCAGTTCTTC
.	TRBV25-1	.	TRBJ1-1	CASSEQGYTEAFF	TGTGCCAGCAGTGAACAGGGTTACACTGAAGCTTTCTTT
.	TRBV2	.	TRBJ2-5	CASRTQDRTQETQYF	TGTGCCAGCAGGACCCAAGACAGGACCCAAGAGACCCAGTACTTC
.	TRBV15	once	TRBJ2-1	CATSRDPAALSSYNEQFF	TGTGCCACCAGCAGAGATCCAGCGGCCTTAAGCTCCTACAATGAGCAGTTCTTC
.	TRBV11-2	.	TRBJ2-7	CASSLGWRVYSYEQYF	TGTGCCAGCAGCTTAGGGTGGCGGGTTTACTCCTACGAGCAGTACTTC
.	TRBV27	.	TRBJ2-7	CASSFGGSSYEQYF	TGTGCCAGCAGTTTTGGAGGGAGCTCCTACGAGCAGTACTTC
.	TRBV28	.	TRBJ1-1	CASSLFTRNTEAFF	TGTGCCAGCAGTTTATTCACACGGAACACTGAAGCTTTCTTT
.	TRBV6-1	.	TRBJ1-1	CASSEGTAMNTEAFF	TGTGCCAGCAGTGAAGGGACAGCCATGAACACTGAAGCTTTCTTT
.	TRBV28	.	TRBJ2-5	CASSFLGNTLSGGKTQYF	TGTGCCAGCAGTTTCCTCGGGAACACCCTTTCTGGAGGAAAGACCCAGTACTTC
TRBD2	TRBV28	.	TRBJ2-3	CASSFATRREPLSTDTQYF	TGTGCCAGCAGTTTTGCGACTAGGCGGGAGCCCCTTAGCACAGATACGCAGTATTTT
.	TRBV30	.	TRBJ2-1	CAWNGGSDNEQFF	TGTGCCTGGAACGGCGGAAGCGACAATGAGCAGTTCTTC
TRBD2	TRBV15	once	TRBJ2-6	CATSTGRDSGANVLTF	TGTGCCACCAGCACAGGGAGGGACTCTGGGGCCAACGTCCTGACTTTC
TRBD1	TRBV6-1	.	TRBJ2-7	CASSFGQDTYEQYF	TGTGCCAGCAGTTTCGGACAGGACACCTACGAGCAGTACTTC
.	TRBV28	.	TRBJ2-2	CASRGGRVNTGELFF	TGTGCCAGCAGGGGAGGACGGGTGAACACCGGGGAGCTGTTTTTT
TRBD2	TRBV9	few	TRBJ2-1	CASSVAGTSGISSYNEQFF	TGTGCCAGCAGCGTAGCCGGGACTAGCGGGATCAGCTCCTACAATGAGCAGTTCTTC
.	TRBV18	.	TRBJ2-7	CASSRRNYEQYF	TGTGCCAGCTCACGGCGGAACTACGAGCAGTACTTC
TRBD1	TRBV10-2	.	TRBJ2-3	CASSDQGARRDTQYF	TGCGCCAGCAGTGATCAGGGGGCGAGGAGGGATACGCAGTATTTT
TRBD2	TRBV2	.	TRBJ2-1	CASSAPGLAGVSFF	TGTGCCAGCAGCGCACCGGGACTAGCGGGAGTCTCATTCTTC
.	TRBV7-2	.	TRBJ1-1	CASRKPGDTEAFF	TGTGCCAGCAGGAAGCCCGGGGACACTGAAGCTTTCTTT
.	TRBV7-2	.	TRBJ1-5	CASGLVTGNQPQHF	TGTGCCAGCGGCTTGGTGACAGGCAATCAGCCCCAGCATTTT
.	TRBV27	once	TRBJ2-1	CASSSSREQFF	TGTGCCAGCAGTTCCTCACGGGAGCAGTTCTTC
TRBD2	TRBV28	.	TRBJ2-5	CASGETSGSETQYF	TGTGCCAGCGGCGAGACTAGCGGGAGTGAGACCCAGTACTTC
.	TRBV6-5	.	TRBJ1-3	CASSPLLYSGNTIYF	TGTGCCAGCAGCCCACTCCTCTACTCTGGAAACACCATATATTTT
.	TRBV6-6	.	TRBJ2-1	CASSLREQQFF	TGTGCCAGCAGTTTACGGGAACAGCAGTTCTTC
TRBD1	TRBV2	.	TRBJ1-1	CASRTGITEAFF	TGTGCCAGCCGGACAGGGATCACTGAAGCTTTCTTT
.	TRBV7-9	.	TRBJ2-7	CASTSIGGMYEQYF	TGTGCCAGCACATCAATAGGGGGTATGTACGAGCAGTACTTC
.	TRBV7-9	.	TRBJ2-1	CASSLAAVNNEQFF	TGTGCCAGCAGCTTAGCAGCTGTCAACAATGAGCAGTTCTTC
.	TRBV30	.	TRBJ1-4	CAWSVDSPNEKLFF	TGTGCCTGGAGTGTAGACTCGCCTAATGAAAAACTGTTTTTT
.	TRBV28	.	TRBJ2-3	CASSQLADTDTQYF	TGTGCCAGCAGTCAATTAGCGGACACAGATACGCAGTATTTT
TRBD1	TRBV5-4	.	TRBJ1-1	CATRSGGTEAFF	TGTGCCACACGCTCAGGGGGCACTGAAGCTTTCTTT
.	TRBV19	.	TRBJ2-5	CASSIGGLEETQYF	TGTGCCAGTAGTATAGGAGGCTTAGAAGAGACCCAGTACTTC
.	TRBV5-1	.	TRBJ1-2	CASSPLTTGAYTF	TGCGCCAGCAGCCCGCTAACGACAGGAGCCTACACCTTC
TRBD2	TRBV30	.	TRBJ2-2	CAWSEVWEGGELFF	TGTGCCTGGAGTGAGGTCTGGGAGGGGGGGGAGCTGTTTTTT
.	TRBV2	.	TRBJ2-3	CASSEENRLTDTQYF	TGTGCCAGCAGTGAAGAGAATAGACTCACAGATACGCAGTATTTT
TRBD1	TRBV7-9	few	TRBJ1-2	CASSYRDRLSDGYTF	TGTGCCAGCAGCTACAGGGACAGACTTTCAGATGGCTACACCTTC
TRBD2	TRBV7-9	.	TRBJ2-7	CASSSTRVYSGRTTYEQYF	TGTGCCAGCAGCTCGACGAGGGTTTATAGCGGGAGAACGACCTACGAGCAGTACTTC
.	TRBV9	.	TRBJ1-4	CASSATGRDGEKLFF	TGTGCCAGCAGCGCTACAGGACGAGATGGTGAAAAACTGTTTTTT